These T cell receptor beta chains were read from a single sample in a study of T cells in localized non-small cell lung cancer. Assay: immunoSEQ multiplex PCR; the TCRdb copy retains only in-frame clones and omits some. The sample holds about 40,000 clones, approximately 86% seen once. The sample here was peripheral blood, taken before any cancer treatment. These receptors originate from a man aged 35 to 69 with stage I lung adenocarcinoma. CDR3s include the opening cysteine and the closing phenylalanine or tryptophan. The D gene is left open where the match is weak. Some rows have no size entry. The others give once, few or many, or a class for an expanded clone.

CDR3 protein | CDR3 DNA | J gene | V gene | D gene | clone size
CASSPQGQIYGYTF | TGTGCCAGCAGCCCCCAGGGACAGATCTATGGCTACACCTTC | TRBJ1-2 | TRBV11-2 | TRBD1 | -
CASSGLADPQNEQFF | TGTGCCAGTAGTGGTCTAGCGGACCCTCAAAATGAGCAGTTCTTC | TRBJ2-1 | TRBV19 | TRBD2 | -
CASSTRALYNEQFF | TGTGCCAGCAGTACACGGGCACTCTACAATGAGCAGTTCTTC | TRBJ2-1 | TRBV6-5 | - | -
CASSPDRGINYGYTF | TGTGCCAGCAGCCCAGACAGGGGAATTAACTATGGCTACACCTTC | TRBJ1-2 | TRBV5-6 | TRBD1 | few
CASIGTQGEAFF | TGTGCCAGCATAGGAACCCAGGGAGAAGCTTTCTTT | TRBJ1-1 | TRBV2 | - | -
CASILGGGGSAFF | TGTGCCAGCATCCTTGGTGGGGGGGGATCAGCTTTCTTT | TRBJ1-1 | TRBV7-9 | - | -
CASSLQETQYF | TGTGCCAGCAGCCTGCAAGAGACCCAGTACTTC | TRBJ2-5 | TRBV5-4 | - | -
CASSQRDQYNEQFF | TGCGCCAGCAGCCAGCGGGACCAATACAATGAGCAGTTCTTC | TRBJ2-1 | TRBV4-1 | - | -
CASSFPGRDTEAFF | TGTGCCAGCAGCTTCCCGGGGCGGGACACTGAAGCTTTCTTT | TRBJ1-1 | TRBV7-2 | - | -
CASSLVVSKNIQYF | TGTGCCAGCAGCTTAGTGGTGTCCAAAAACATTCAGTACTTC | TRBJ2-4 | TRBV7-9 | - | -
CASSSGLLNTEAFF | TGTGCCAGCAGCTCGGGGCTCTTGAACACTGAAGCTTTCTTT | TRBJ1-1 | TRBV5-8 | - | -
CAISLTGNLRSYEQYF | TGTGCCATCAGCTTAACCGGGAACCTTCGCTCCTACGAGCAGTACTTC | TRBJ2-7 | TRBV10-3 | - | few
CASSEYEGVGYNEQFF | TGTGCCAGCAGTGAATACGAGGGAGTGGGGTACAATGAGCAGTTCTTC | TRBJ2-1 | TRBV6-1 | - | once
CASSPGLAGGRSETDTQYF | TGTGCCAGCAGTCCGGGACTAGCGGGAGGGCGAAGTGAAACAGATACGCAGTATTTT | TRBJ2-3 | TRBV5-5 | TRBD2 | -
CASSLEGPGSETQYF | TGTGCCAGCAGCTTAGAAGGGCCAGGGTCGGAGACCCAGTACTTC | TRBJ2-5 | TRBV11-2 | - | -
CASSISGNGEQFF | TGTGCCAGCAGCATTAGCGGGAATGGTGAGCAGTTCTTC | TRBJ2-1 | TRBV7-3 | TRBD2 | -
CASSIVGQNNYGYTF | TGTGCCAGTAGTATAGTCGGACAAAATAACTATGGCTACACCTTC | TRBJ1-2 | TRBV19 | - | -
CASSFENYDEQFF | TGTGCCAGCAGCTTTGAAAACTACGATGAGCAGTTCTTC | TRBJ2-1 | TRBV11-3 | - | -
CASSQSRDNEQFF | TGTGCCAGCAGCCAGAGTAGAGACAATGAGCAGTTCTTC | TRBJ2-1 | TRBV4-2 | - | -
CATSRDQGAGNTIYF | TGTGCCACCAGCAGAGATCAGGGGGCTGGAAACACCATATATTTT | TRBJ1-3 | TRBV15 | TRBD1 | once
CASSQDLTVGSPQHF | TGCGCCAGCAGCCAAGATCTCACGGTGGGGTCGCCCCAGCATTTT | TRBJ1-5 | TRBV4-3 | - | -
CASSAGTRVDGELFF | TGTGCCAGCAGCGCCGGGACTAGGGTAGACGGGGAGCTGTTTTTT | TRBJ2-2 | TRBV9 | TRBD2 | -
CASSPGSRGETQYF | TGTGCCAGCAGCCCGGGGTCCCGGGGGGAGACCCAGTACTTC | TRBJ2-5 | TRBV4-2 | - | -
CASSLKSEQYF | TGTGCCAGCAGCTTAAAGAGCGAGCAGTACTTC | TRBJ2-7 | TRBV7-8 | - | -
CASSSQGGGTEAFF | TGTGCCAGCAGCTCTCAAGGGGGCGGCACTGAAGCTTTCTTT | TRBJ1-1 | TRBV7-2 | TRBD1 | few
CASSNRGQRQETQYF | TGTGCCAGCAGCAACAGGGGGCAAAGGCAAGAGACCCAGTACTTC | TRBJ2-5 | TRBV27 | TRBD1 | once
CSVGTGGAYEQYF | TGCAGCGTTGGAACAGGGGGCGCCTACGAGCAGTACTTC | TRBJ2-7 | TRBV29-1 | TRBD1 | -
CASSLLQGTDTQYF | TGTGCCAGCAGCTTGTTGCAGGGCACAGATACGCAGTATTTT | TRBJ2-3 | TRBV5-6 | - | -
CSVAGGGEKLFF | TGCAGCGTTGCTGGCGGTGGGGAAAAACTGTTTTTT | TRBJ1-4 | TRBV29-1 | - | once
CAWRVEGQGYEQYF | TGTGCCTGGAGGGTAGAGGGGCAGGGTTACGAGCAGTACTTC | TRBJ2-7 | TRBV30 | - | -
CASSLTSGNTGELFF | TGCGCCAGCAGCCTCACTAGCGGGAACACCGGGGAGCTGTTTTTT | TRBJ2-2 | TRBV4-1 | TRBD2 | -
CASSLEHGMNTEAFF | TGTGCCAGCAGCTTAGAACACGGCATGAACACTGAAGCTTTCTTT | TRBJ1-1 | TRBV11-2 | - | -
CASSLAGTSGSAETQYF | TGCGCCAGCAGCTTGGCGGGAACTAGCGGATCGGCAGAGACCCAGTACTTC | TRBJ2-5 | TRBV5-1 | TRBD2 | once
CASNSLWTGNTEAFF | TGTGCCAGCAATTCTCTCTGGACGGGAAACACTGAAGCTTTCTTT | TRBJ1-1 | TRBV28 | - | -
CASSDLWGKPQETQYF | TGTGCCAGCAGCGATCTTTGGGGGAAGCCCCAAGAGACCCAGTACTTC | TRBJ2-5 | TRBV7-9 | - | few
CASSASWTTDTQYF | TGTGCCAGCAGCGCCTCCTGGACAACAGATACGCAGTATTTT | TRBJ2-3 | TRBV5-5 | - | -
CAWSSTSRGYNEQFF | TGTGCCTGGAGTAGTACATCGCGGGGTTACAATGAGCAGTTCTTC | TRBJ2-1 | TRBV30 | - | -
CASSEAISHEQFF | TGTGCCAGCAGCGAAGCCATTTCGCATGAGCAGTTCTTC | TRBJ2-1 | TRBV9 | - | -
CASSSGLAGYNEQFF | TGTGCCAGCAGCTCTGGACTAGCGGGTTACAATGAGCAGTTCTTC | TRBJ2-1 | TRBV7-8 | TRBD2 | -
CASRRGVFYEQYF | TGTGCCAGCAGACGGGGAGTATTCTACGAGCAGTACTTC | TRBJ2-7 | TRBV6-5 | - | -
CASSPVPGTSGNTIYF | TGTGCCAGCAGCCCAGTCCCAGGGACCTCTGGAAACACCATATATTTT | TRBJ1-3 | TRBV5-6 | - | -
CAWSVRVVEQFF | TGTGCCTGGAGTGTACGGGTCGTCGAGCAGTTCTTC | TRBJ2-1 | TRBV30 | - | -
CASRLGQNTGELFF | TGTGCCAGCAGACTCGGACAAAACACCGGGGAGCTGTTTTTT | TRBJ2-2 | TRBV6-6 | - | once
CSVELQGAIAETQYF | TGCAGCGTTGAATTGCAGGGGGCCATCGCGGAGACCCAGTACTTC | TRBJ2-5 | TRBV29-1 | TRBD1 | -
CASSIRVLTQETQYF | TGTGCCAGTAGTATTCGAGTTCTAACCCAAGAGACCCAGTACTTC | TRBJ2-5 | TRBV19 | - | -